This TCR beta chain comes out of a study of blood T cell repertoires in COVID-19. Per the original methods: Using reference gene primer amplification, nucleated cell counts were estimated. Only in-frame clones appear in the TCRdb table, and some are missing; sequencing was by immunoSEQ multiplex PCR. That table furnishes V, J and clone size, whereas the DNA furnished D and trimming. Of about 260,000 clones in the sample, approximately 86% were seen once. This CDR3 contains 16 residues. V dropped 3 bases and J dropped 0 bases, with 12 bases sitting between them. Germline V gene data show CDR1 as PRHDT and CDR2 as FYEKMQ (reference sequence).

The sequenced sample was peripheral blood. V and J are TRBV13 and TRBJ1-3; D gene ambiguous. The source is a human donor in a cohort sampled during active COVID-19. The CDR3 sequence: CASSFGSVISGNTIYF. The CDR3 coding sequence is TGTGCCAGCAGCTTCGGCAGCGTAATCTCTGGAAACACCATATATTTT.